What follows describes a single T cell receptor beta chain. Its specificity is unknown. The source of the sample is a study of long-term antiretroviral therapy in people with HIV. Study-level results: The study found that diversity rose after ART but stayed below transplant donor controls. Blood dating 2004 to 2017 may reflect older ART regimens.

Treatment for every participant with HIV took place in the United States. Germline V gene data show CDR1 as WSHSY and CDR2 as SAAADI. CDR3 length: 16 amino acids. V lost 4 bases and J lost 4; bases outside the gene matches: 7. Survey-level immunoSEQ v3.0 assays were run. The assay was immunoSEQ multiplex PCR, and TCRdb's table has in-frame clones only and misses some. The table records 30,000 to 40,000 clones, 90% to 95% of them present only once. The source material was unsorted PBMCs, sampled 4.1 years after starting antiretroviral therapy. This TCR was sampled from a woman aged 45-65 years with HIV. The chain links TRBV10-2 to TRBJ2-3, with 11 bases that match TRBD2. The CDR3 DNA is TGCGCCAGCAGTGGGAGACTAGCGGGGTGGCCAGATACGCAGTATTTT. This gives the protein CASSGRLAGWPDTQYF.